One and the same sample provided the 22 T cell receptor beta chains below, sequenced in a study of OX40 agonist ivuxolimab in advanced cancers. Method: immunoSEQ multiplex PCR; TCRdb's copy keeps in-frame clones and lacks some. The sample contains over 20,000 clones, approximately 75% of which appear only once. The sequencing here drew on CD4+ or CD8+ T cells sorted from blood, taken in a trial of the OX40 agonist ivuxolimab. These receptors came from an adult with an advanced solid tumor such as melanoma, head and neck, liver or kidney cancer.

The V and J genes are TRBV7-9 and TRBJ1-2; D uncertain. Germline CDR1 reads SEHNR; CDR2 reads FQNEAQ (reference sequence). This CDR3 is built from 18 residues. Trimming cost V 2 bases and J 0 bases, with 19 bases left between them. The CDR3 DNA follows: TGTGCCAGCAGCTTACCCCCGGGTGAAGCCAGAGCTAACTATGGCTACACCTTC. Translation gives CASSLPPGEARANYGYTF.

This clone was found a few times. The rearrangement links TRBV18 to TRBJ1-1; 9 positions match TRBD1. CDR1 KGHSH and CDR2 LQKENI come from the germline V gene. The CDR3 spans 15 residues. Trimming at V came to 4 bases and at J to 6 bases, leaving 9 bases not matched to a gene. Here the CDR3 reads CASSLTTGGTAEAFF. For the CDR3, the DNA is TGTGCCAGCTCACTCACGACAGGGGGAACGGCTGAAGCTTTCTTT.

This sequence joins TRBV27 and TRBJ2-5; 8 nucleotides line up with TRBD2. The junction had 3 bases not matched to a gene; V was cut back by 6 bases and J by 0 bases. Germline values: CDR1 MNHEY, CDR2 SMNVEV (reference sequence). The CDR3 extends over 14 amino acids. CDR3 in amino acids: CASSSGGYQETQYF. In nucleotides, the CDR3 is TGTGCCAGCAGCTCGGGGGGGTACCAAGAGACCCAGTACTTC.

The chain employs TRBV13 and TRBJ1-4; D may be TRBD1 (5 bases). V lost 5 bases and J 8 bases, leaving 9 bases between the germline ends. Looked up from germline, CDR1 is PRHDT and CDR2 is FYEKMQ (reference sequence). The CDR3 consists of 12 residues. This CDR3 is CASSRGNEKLFF. CDR3 nucleotide sequence: TGTGCCAGCAGCCGGGGGAACGAAAAACTGTTTTTT.

CDR3 nucleotides: TGTGCCAGCAGCGTAGGGGGTAGCGGCTACGAGCAGTACTTC. Translation gives CASSVGGSGYEQYF. The chain has TRBV9 and TRBJ2-7, with TRBD2 as a possible D gene (6 bases). CDR1 SGDLS and CDR2 YYNGEE come from the germline V gene. The CDR3 extends over 14 amino acids. V was cut by 0 bases and J by 3 bases, with 10 bases left in between.

This chain links TRBV7-8 with TRBJ2-7; 11 bases match TRBD1. Germline CDR1 reads SGHVS; CDR2 reads FQNEAQ. This CDR3 comprises 13 residues. J gave up 7 bases and V 4 bases, and 3 bases lay outside the gene matches. Written as DNA, the CDR3 is TGTGCCAGCAGCTATGGACAGGGGGCTGAGCAGTACTTC. This gives the protein CASSYGQGAEQYF. Using reference TRBV7-8 and TRBJ2-7 for the parts outside the CDR3, the full variable domain is GAGVSQSPRYKVAKRGQDVALRCDPISGHVSLFWYQQALGQGPEFLTYFQNEAQLDKSGLPSDRFFAERPEGSVSTLKIQRTQQEDSAVYLCASSYGQGAEQYFGPGTRLTVT.

This clone has just one count. The CDR3 loop is CASSHSSGSPGYTGELFF. In DNA form, the CDR3 reads TGTGCCAGCAGCCATTCTAGCGGGAGCCCCGGGTACACCGGGGAGCTGTTTTTT. This chain uses TRBV7-3 with TRBJ2-2; 10 nucleotides agree with TRBD2. This CDR3 has 18 residues. CDR1 SGHTA and CDR2 FQGTGA come from the germline V gene. V lost 5 bases, J lost 3 bases, and 12 bases stayed unmatched.

CDR3 in DNA: TGTGCCAGCGGTAATCAGCCCCAGCATTTT. Amino acids: CASGNQPQHF. This chain uses TRBV6-6 with TRBJ1-5; no reliable D call. Germline values: CDR1 MNHNY, CDR2 SVGAGI (reference sequence). V lost 8 bases, J lost 4 bases, and 3 bases lay in between. There are 10 residues in the CDR3.

The chain joins TRBV10-3 to TRBJ1-5; perhaps TRBD1 as D (5 bases). Germline V gene lookup returns CDR1 ENHRY and CDR2 SYGVKD. Trimming left V 4 bases short and J 3 bases short, with 13 bases between. This CDR3 contains 15 residues. CDR3 in DNA: TGTGCCATCAGTGCTGAGGGGAAGGTCAATCAGCCCCAGCATTTT. As protein: CAISAEGKVNQPQHF.

Points on this clone: The junction differs from germline at one of its ends, possibly a read error. This chain connects TRBV6-4 to TRBJ2-7; TRBD1 matches at 7 bases. The CDR3 has 15 amino acids. The germline V gene encodes CDR1 MRHNA and CDR2 SNTAGT. CDR3 in amino acids: CASSYSPGQFYEQYF. The CDR3 DNA sequence: TGTGCCAGCAGTTACTCGCCGGGACAGTTCTACGAGCAGTACTTC.

The genes are TRBV6-4 and TRBJ2-1; 9 bases align to TRBD2. Per the germline V gene, CDR1 is MRHNA and CDR2 is SNTAGT. The CDR3 length is 15 residues. V was pared by 3 bases and J by 8 bases, with 8 bases of the junction left unmatched. CDR3: CASSDWLAGPDEQFF. The CDR3 bases are TGTGCCAGCAGTGATTGGCTAGCGGGGCCCGATGAGCAGTTCTTC.

This clone was picked up many times. The chain is built from TRBV6-6 and TRBJ2-2, with D possibly TRBD2 on 6 matching bases. This CDR3 comprises 16 residues. The V and J ends lost 2 bases and 0 bases respectively, with 10 bases between them. From germline, CDR1 is MNHNY and CDR2 SVGAGI (reference sequence). CDR3 sequence (DNA): TGTGCCAGCAGTTACGCCGGGACTTCGAACACCGGGGAGCTGTTTTTT. Translated, it gives CASSYAGTSNTGELFF.

The rearrangement uses TRBV5-1 and TRBJ2-1, with unresolved D. CDR1 and CDR2 (germline): SGHRS, YFSETQ. The CDR3 has 15 amino acids. The V gene lost 4 bases and the J gene lost 0 bases, with 11 bases spanning the gap. CDR3 nucleotide sequence: TGCGCCAGCAGCCCTACTCGCGGCTCCTACAATGAGCAGTTCTTC. Its protein is CASSPTRGSYNEQFF.

The chain recombines TRBV6-4 with TRBJ1-6, with D perhaps matching TRBD1 (5 bases). The V end was cut by 5 bases, the J end by 7 bases, with 15 bases between. Germline V gene lookup returns CDR1 MRHNA and CDR2 SNTAGT. CDR3 length equals 15 residues. CDR3 nucleotides: TGTGCCAGCAGTCTCCCCGAGGGGCTAAATTCACCCCTCCACTTT. Translation gives CASSLPEGLNSPLHF.

This clone was recorded only once. The chain joins TRBV27 to TRBJ1-5; TRBD1 matches 7 bases. After removal of 5 bases from V and 6 bases from J, the junction contained 7 bases not matched to a gene. Germline values: CDR1 MNHEY, CDR2 SMNVEV (reference sequence). The CDR3 is 14 amino acids. DNA of the CDR3: TGTGCCAGCAGTCCACAGGGGCAAGGTCAGCCCCAGCATTTT. It specifies CASSPQGQGQPQHF.

This rearrangement joins TRBV7-6 to TRBJ1-1; TRBD1 agrees at 9 bases. Trimming at V came to 5 bases and at J to 3 bases, leaving 4 bases not matched to a gene. The CDR3 is 14 residues long. Germline V gives CDR1 SGHVS, CDR2 FNYEAQ. CDR3 bases: TGTGCCAGCAGCATTGGGACAGGGTACACTGAAGCTTTCTTT. Its translation: CASSIGTGYTEAFF.

The V call is TRBV6-5, the J call TRBJ2-2; D is possibly TRBD1 or TRBD2 (5 bases each). Germline CDR1 and CDR2: MNHEY and SVGAGI. V lost 0 bases and J 8 bases, leaving 10 bases between the germline ends. The CDR3 consists of 14 residues. CDR3: CASSYSMGVGELFF. CDR3 sequence (DNA): TGTGCCAGCAGTTACTCGATGGGGGTGGGGGAGCTGTTTTTT.

This sequence joins TRBV5-4 and TRBJ2-3; D is ambiguous. The CDR3 consists of 12 residues. The V gene lost 0 bases and the J gene lost 5 bases, with 4 bases spanning the gap. The V gene's germline CDR1 is SGHNT and CDR2 YYREEE (reference sequence). The CDR3 here is CASSLGIDTQYF. The CDR3 DNA is TGTGCCAGCAGCTTGGGTATAGATACGCAGTATTTT.

The chain links TRBV27 to TRBJ2-7; D ambiguous. V lost 2 bases and J lost 7, with 12 bases in between. Looked up from germline, CDR1 is MNHEY and CDR2 is SMNVEV (reference sequence). The CDR3 is 13 residues long. In nucleotides, the CDR3 is TGTGCCAGCAGTTTAGGCCGAGGTGGGGAGCAGTACTTC. Encoded protein: CASSLGRGGEQYF.

The V gene is TRBV6-5, the J gene TRBJ1-1; D unresolved. The CDR3 length is 14 residues. Per the germline V gene, CDR1 is MNHEY and CDR2 is SVGAGI. The germline V and J ends were trimmed by 5 bases and 0 bases, with 10 bases remaining between them. CDR3 loop: CASSEKGLNTEAFF. CDR3 coding DNA: TGTGCCAGCAGTGAGAAGGGCCTGAACACTGAAGCTTTCTTT.

The chain links TRBV6-5 to TRBJ2-5; D not certain. This CDR3 is 12 amino acids long. V lost 4 bases to trimming and J lost 4 bases, with 7 bases between them. Germline assignment: CDR1 MNHEY and CDR2 SVGAGI. CDR3 nucleotides: TGTGCCAGCAGTTCCGACGGAGAGACCCAGTACTTC. It encodes CASSSDGETQYF.

This chain joins TRBV27 and TRBJ2-7; D gene unclear. V shed 5 bases and J shed 3 bases, with 14 bases lying between them. Germline-derived CDR1 and CDR2 are MNHEY and SMNVEV (reference sequence). The CDR3 spans 14 residues. The CDR3 DNA sequence: TGTGCCAGCAGTCTACGTGAAGGATACTACGAGCAGTACTTC. Protein: CASSLREGYYEQYF.